Following are 9 T cell receptor beta chains from one sample sequenced in a study of T cell responses to AZD1222 COVID-19 vaccine. Using immunoSEQ multiplex PCR, the repertoire was profiled, and TCRdb retains in-frame clones only, with some absent. The table shows some 150,000 clones, with more than 75% occurring only once. Source: peripheral blood, taken on day 0 of AZD1222 vaccination. These receptors were obtained from an adult in good health.

Worth noting for this clone: This sample includes further DNA sequences coding for the same CDR3. J is TRBJ1-3 and V is TRBV4-2, with D hard to call. The CDR3 spans 14 residues. From germline, CDR1 is LGHNA and CDR2 YNFKEQ. Trimming cost V 1 base and J 0 bases, with 4 bases left between them. The CDR3: CASSQVGSGNTIYF. CDR3 DNA: TGTGCCAGCAGCCAAGTGGGCTCTGGAAACACCATATATTTT.

The chain has TRBV2 and TRBJ2-1, with 8 bases that match TRBD2. The junction had 10 bases not matched to a gene; V was cut back by 4 bases and J by 5 bases. The CDR3 loop spans 16 amino acids. CDR1 and CDR2 (germline): SNHLY, FYNNEI. CDR3 DNA sequence: TGTGCCAGCAGTGCGTCCAGGGCGGGAGGCCACAATGAGCAGTTCTTC. Protein sequence: CASSASRAGGHNEQFF.

The chain links TRBV19 to TRBJ1-1; maybe TRBD1 (6 bases). V was cut by 7 bases and J by 4 bases, with 13 bases left in between. This CDR3 region has 13 residues. Germline V lookup: CDR1 LNHDA, CDR2 SQIVND (reference sequence). Here the CDR3 DNA reads TGTGCCAGTACCGATCGGGGGGCCACTGAAGCTTTCTTT. Its translation is CASTDRGATEAFF.

The chain recombines TRBV6-2 or TRBV6-3 with TRBJ1-2, with D perhaps TRBD1 (5 bases). In germline, CDR1 is MNHEY, CDR2 SVGEGT. V was shortened by 2 bases and J by 6 bases, with 16 bases between the two germline ends. The CDR3 extends over 15 amino acids. Here the CDR3 DNA reads TGTGCCAGCAGTTACGATCCAGGGCTGGAAAATGGCTACACCTTC. Amino acids: CASSYDPGLENGYTF.

This clone was found a few times. The V and J genes are TRBV14 and TRBJ1-6, with D tentatively TRBD1 (5 bases). This CDR3 spans 13 amino acids. The germline V gene encodes CDR1 SGHDN and CDR2 FVKESK. Trimming cost V 4 bases and J 9 bases, with 10 bases left between them. CDR3: CASSPGRGSPLHF. CDR3 DNA sequence: TGTGCCAGCAGCCCGGGGAGGGGTTCACCCCTCCACTTT.

This rearrangement joins TRBV29-1 to TRBJ2-1; tentative D call: TRBD2 (6 bases). The CDR3 covers 14 residues. The V gene lost 3 bases and the J gene lost 6 bases, with 15 bases spanning the gap. Per germline, CDR1 SQVTM and CDR2 ANQGSEA. The CDR3 sequence: CSVDSLRLVNEQFF. CDR3 DNA sequence: TGCAGCGTTGATTCTCTAAGACTAGTCAATGAGCAGTTCTTC.

The chain links TRBV19 to TRBJ1-1, with 7 bases matching TRBD1. Trimming removed 5 bases from V and 5 bases from J; junction bases left unmatched: 11. The germline V gene encodes CDR1 LNHDA and CDR2 SQIVND (reference sequence). This CDR3 spans 15 amino acids. CDR3 region: CASSVHDRDWTEAFF. CDR3 nucleotides: TGTGCCAGTAGTGTCCACGACAGGGATTGGACTGAAGCTTTCTTT.

Here the CDR3 reads CASSYDKGAYGYTF. In DNA, the CDR3 is TGTGCCAGCAGTTACGATAAGGGAGCCTATGGCTACACCTTC. The chain employs TRBV6-2 or TRBV6-3 and TRBJ1-2; no reliable D call. CDR3 size: 14 residues. Trimming removed 2 bases at V and 4 bases at J, with 11 bases between. CDR1 and CDR2 from the germline V gene are MNHEY and SVGEGT.

This chain connects TRBV7-3 to TRBJ2-2; 9 bases agree with TRBD2. Germline trimming cut 1 base from V and 6 bases from J; bases unmatched to any gene: 3. There are 15 residues in the CDR3. Germline-derived CDR1 and CDR2 are SGHTA and FQGTGA. This chain's CDR3 is CASSLIAGVAGELFF. The CDR3 DNA reads TGTGCCAGCAGCTTAATAGCGGGAGTGGCCGGGGAGCTGTTTTTT. The full variable domain, its missing parts supplied by reference TRBV7-3 and TRBJ2-2, is GAGVSQTPSNKVTEKGKYVELRCDPISGHTALYWYRQSLGQGPEFLIYFQGTGAADDSGLPNDRFFAVRPEGSVSTLKIQRTERGDSAVYLCASSLIAGVAGELFFGEGSRLTVL.